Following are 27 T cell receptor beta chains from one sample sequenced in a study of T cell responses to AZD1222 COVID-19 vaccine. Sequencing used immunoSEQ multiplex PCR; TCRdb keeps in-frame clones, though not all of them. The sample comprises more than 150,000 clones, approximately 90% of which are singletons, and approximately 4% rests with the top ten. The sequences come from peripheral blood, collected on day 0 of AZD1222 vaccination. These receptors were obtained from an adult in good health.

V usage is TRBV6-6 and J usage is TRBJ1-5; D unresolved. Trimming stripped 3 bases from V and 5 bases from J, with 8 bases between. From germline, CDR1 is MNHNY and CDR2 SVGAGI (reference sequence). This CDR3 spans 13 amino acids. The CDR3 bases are TGTGCCAGCAGTTATTCTGGAGATCAGCCCCAGCATTTT. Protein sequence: CASSYSGDQPQHF.

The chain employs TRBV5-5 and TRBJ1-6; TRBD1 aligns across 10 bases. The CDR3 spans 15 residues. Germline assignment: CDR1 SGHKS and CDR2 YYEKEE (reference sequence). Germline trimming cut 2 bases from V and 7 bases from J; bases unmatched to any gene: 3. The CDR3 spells CASSFLGQGNSPLHF. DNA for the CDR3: TGTGCCAGCAGCTTCTTGGGACAGGGGAATTCACCCCTCCACTTT.

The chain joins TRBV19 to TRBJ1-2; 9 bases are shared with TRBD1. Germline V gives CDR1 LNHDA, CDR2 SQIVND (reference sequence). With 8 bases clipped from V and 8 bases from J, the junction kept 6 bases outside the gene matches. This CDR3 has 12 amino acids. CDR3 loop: CASQQGANGYTF. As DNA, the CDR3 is TGTGCCAGTCAACAGGGGGCTAACGGCTACACCTTC.

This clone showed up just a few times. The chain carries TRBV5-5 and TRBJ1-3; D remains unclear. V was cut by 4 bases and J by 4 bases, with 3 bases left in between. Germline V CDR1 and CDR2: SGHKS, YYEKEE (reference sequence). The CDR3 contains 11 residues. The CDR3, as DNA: TGTGCCAGCAGCCCGGGAAACACCATATATTTT. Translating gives CASSPGNTIYF.

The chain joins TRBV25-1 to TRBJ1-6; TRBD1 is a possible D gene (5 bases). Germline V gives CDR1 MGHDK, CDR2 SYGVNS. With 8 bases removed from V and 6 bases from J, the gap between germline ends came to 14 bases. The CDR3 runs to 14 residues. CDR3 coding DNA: TGTGCCAGCTCAACCAGGGATCGTAATTCACCCCTCCACTTT. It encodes CASSTRDRNSPLHF.

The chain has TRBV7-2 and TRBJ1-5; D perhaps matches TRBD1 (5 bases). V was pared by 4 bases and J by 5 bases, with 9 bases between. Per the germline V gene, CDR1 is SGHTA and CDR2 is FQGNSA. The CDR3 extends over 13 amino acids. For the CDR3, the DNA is TGTGCCAGCAGCTACACGGGGGATCAGCCCCAGCATTTT. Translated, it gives CASSYTGDQPQHF.

The CDR3 sequence: CASSIVGGTEAFF. The CDR3 DNA reads TGTGCCAGTAGTATAGTAGGGGGGACTGAAGCTTTCTTT. V and J are TRBV19 and TRBJ1-1, with D possibly matching TRBD1 (6 bases). V lost 1 base and J 5 bases, leaving 8 bases between the germline ends. Looked up from germline, CDR1 is LNHDA and CDR2 is SQIVND (reference sequence). The CDR3 spans 13 residues.

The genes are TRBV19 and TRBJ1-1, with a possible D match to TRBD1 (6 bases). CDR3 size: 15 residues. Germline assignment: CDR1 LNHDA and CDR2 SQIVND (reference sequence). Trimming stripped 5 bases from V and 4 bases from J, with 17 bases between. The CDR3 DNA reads TGTGCCAGTAGTCCTTCGAGTACAGGGATCACTGAAGCTTTCTTT. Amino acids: CASSPSSTGITEAFF.

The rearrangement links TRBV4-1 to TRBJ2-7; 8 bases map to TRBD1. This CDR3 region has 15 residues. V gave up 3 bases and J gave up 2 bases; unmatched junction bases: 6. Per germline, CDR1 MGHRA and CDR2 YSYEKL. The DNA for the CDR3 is TGCGCCAGCAGCCACTCACAGGGGGTGCCCTACGAGCAGTACTTC. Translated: CASSHSQGVPYEQYF.

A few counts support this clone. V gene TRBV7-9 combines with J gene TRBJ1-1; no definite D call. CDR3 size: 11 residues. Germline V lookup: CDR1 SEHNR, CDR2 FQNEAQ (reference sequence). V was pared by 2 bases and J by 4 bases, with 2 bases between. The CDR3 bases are TGTGCCAGCAGCTTATTCACTGAAGCTTTCTTT. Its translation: CASSLFTEAFF.

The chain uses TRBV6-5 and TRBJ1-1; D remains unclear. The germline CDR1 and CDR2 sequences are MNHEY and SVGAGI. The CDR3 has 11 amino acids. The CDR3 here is CARESNTEAFF. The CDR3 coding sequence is TGTGCTCGGGAGTCGAACACTGAAGCTTTCTTT.

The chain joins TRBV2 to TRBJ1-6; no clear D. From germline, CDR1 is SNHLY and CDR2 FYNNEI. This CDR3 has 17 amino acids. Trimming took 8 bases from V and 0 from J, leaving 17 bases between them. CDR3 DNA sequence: TGTGCCAGCCGCTCCCCCCCGGGCCACTCCTATAATTCACCCCTCCACTTT. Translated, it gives CASRSPPGHSYNSPLHF.

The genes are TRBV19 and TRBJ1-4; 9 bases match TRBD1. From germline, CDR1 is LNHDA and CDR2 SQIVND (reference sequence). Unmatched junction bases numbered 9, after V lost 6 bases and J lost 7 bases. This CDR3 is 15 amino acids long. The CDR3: CASSIPGTGIEKLFF. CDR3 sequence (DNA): TGTGCCAGTAGCATCCCTGGGACAGGGATTGAAAAACTGTTTTTT. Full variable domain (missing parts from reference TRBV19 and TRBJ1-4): DGGITQSPKYLFRKEGQNVTLSCEQNLNHDAMYWYRQDPGQGLRLIYYSQIVNDFQKGDIAEGYSVSREKKESFPLTVTSAQKNPTAFYLCASSIPGTGIEKLFFGSGTQLSVL.

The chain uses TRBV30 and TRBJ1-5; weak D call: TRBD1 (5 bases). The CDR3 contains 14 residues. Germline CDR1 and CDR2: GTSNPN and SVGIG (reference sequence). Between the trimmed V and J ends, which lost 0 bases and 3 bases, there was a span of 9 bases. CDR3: CAWSVQGTNQPQHF. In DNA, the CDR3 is TGTGCCTGGAGTGTCCAGGGTACCAATCAGCCCCAGCATTTT.

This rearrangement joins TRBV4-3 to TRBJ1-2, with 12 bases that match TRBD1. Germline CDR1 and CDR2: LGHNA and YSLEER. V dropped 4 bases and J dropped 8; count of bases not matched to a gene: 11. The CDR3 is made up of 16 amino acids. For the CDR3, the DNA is TGCGCCAGCAGCCCATCCTCCCTCGGGACAGGGGGCGGCTACACCTTC. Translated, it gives CASSPSSLGTGGGYTF.

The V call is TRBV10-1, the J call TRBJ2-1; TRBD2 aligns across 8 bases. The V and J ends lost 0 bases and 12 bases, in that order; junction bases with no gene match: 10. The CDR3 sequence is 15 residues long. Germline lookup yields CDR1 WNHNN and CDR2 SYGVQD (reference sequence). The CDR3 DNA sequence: TGCGCCAGCAGTGAGTCGACAGCAGCGGGAGTCTCGCAGTTCTTC. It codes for CASSESTAAGVSQFF.

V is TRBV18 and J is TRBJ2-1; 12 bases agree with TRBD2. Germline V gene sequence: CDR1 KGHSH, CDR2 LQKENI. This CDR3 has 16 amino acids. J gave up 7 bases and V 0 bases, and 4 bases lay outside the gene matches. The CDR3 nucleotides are TGTGCCAGCTCACCACCGGGACTAGCGGGTTGGAATGAGCAGTTCTTC. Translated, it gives CASSPPGLAGWNEQFF.

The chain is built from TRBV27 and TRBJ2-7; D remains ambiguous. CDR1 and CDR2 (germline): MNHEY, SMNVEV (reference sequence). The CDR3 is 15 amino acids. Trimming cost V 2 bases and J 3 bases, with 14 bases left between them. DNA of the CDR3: TGTGCCAGCAGTTTAAGGGCAGCGAACCTCTACGAGCAGTACTTC. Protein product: CASSLRAANLYEQYF.

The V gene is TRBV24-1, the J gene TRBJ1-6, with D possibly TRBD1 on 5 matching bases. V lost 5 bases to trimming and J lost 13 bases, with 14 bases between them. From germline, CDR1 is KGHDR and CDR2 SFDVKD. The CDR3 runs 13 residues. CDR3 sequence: CATSVGSGAPLHF. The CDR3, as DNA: TGTGCCACCAGTGTTGGCAGTGGGGCGCCCCTCCACTTT.

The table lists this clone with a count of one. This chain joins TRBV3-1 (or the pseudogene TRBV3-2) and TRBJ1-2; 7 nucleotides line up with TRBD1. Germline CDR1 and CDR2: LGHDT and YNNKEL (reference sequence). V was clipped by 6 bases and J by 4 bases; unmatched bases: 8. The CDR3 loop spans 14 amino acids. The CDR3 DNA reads TGTGCCAGCAGTCAGACAGGGACTGGCTATGGCTACACCTTC. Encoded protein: CASSQTGTGYGYTF.

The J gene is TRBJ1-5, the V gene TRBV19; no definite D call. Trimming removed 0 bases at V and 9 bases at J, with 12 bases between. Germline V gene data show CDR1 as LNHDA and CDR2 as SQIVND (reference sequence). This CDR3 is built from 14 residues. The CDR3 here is CASSIEVSLGPQHF. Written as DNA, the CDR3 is TGTGCCAGTAGTATAGAAGTCAGCTTGGGGCCCCAGCATTTT. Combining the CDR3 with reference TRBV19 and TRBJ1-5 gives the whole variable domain DGGITQSPKYLFRKEGQNVTLSCEQNLNHDAMYWYRQDPGQGLRLIYYSQIVNDFQKGDIAEGYSVSREKKESFPLTVTSAQKNPTAFYLCASSIEVSLGPQHFGDGTRLSIL.

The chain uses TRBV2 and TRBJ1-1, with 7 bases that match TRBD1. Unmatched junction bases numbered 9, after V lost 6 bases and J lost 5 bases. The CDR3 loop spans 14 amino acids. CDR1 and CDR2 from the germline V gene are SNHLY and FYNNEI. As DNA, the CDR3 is TGTGCCAGCAGCAATACAGGGGCAGGAACTGAAGCTTTCTTT. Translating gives CASSNTGAGTEAFF.

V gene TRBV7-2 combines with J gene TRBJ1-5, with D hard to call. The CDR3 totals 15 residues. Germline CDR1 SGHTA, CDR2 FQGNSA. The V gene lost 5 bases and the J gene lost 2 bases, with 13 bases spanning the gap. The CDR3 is CASSPKVTGNQPQHF. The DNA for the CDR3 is TGTGCCAGCAGCCCCAAAGTTACAGGCAATCAGCCCCAGCATTTT.

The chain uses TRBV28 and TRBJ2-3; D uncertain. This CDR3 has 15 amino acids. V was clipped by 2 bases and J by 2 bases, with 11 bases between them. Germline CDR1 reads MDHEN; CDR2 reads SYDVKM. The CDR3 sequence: CASSLEQANTDTQYF. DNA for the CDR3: TGTGCCAGCAGTTTAGAGCAGGCAAACACAGATACGCAGTATTTT.

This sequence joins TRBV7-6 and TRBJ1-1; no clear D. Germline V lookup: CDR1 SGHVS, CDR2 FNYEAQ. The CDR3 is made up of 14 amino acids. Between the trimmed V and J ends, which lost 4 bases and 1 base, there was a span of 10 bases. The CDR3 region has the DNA TGTGCCAGCAGCTCCCTGTGGGGGAACACTGAAGCTTTCTTT. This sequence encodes CASSSLWGNTEAFF. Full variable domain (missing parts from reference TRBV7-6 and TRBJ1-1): GAGVSQSPRYKVTKRGQDVALRCDPISGHVSLYWYRQALGQGPEFLTYFNYEAQQDKSGLPNDRFSAERPEGSISTLTIQRTEQRDSAMYRCASSSLWGNTEAFFGQGTRLTVV.

The CDR3 region is CASSLPGGPYEQYF. In nucleotides, the CDR3 is TGTGCCAGCAGTCTCCCAGGTGGACCCTACGAGCAGTACTTC. The V call is TRBV7-9, the J call TRBJ2-7; D gene unclear. The CDR3 extends over 14 amino acids. CDR1 is SEHNR and CDR2 is FQNEAQ in the germline V gene (reference sequence). V lost 6 bases and J 2 bases, leaving 14 bases between the germline ends.

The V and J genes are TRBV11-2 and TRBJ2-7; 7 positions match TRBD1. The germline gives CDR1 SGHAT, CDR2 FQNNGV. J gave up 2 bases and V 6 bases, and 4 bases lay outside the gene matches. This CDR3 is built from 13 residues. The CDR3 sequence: CASRPGQAYEQYF. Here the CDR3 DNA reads TGTGCCAGCAGACCAGGACAGGCCTACGAGCAGTACTTC. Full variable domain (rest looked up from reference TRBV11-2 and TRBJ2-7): EAGVAQSPRYKIIEKRQSVAFWCNPISGHATLYWYQQILGQGPKLLIQFQNNGVVDDSQLPKDRFSAERLKGVDSTLKIQPAKLEDSAVYLCASRPGQAYEQYFGPGTRLTVT.